This T cell receptor (beta chain) emerged from a study of lymphopenia after photon versus proton radiotherapy. Details on this clone: The antigen is not known.

Overall study results and limits: Photon-treated patients lost naive T cells and TCR diversity; proton-treated stayed stable. Post-nadir diversity loss with photons came from oligoclonal expansion, particularly CD8+ Temra cells. Only patients who died were analyzed for survival; proton advantage is unproven.

Generated by immunoSEQ multiplex PCR, the TCRdb table keeps only in-frame clones and is missing some. The sample holds fewer than 25,000 clones, approximately 88% seen once. Specimen: peripheral blood, collected from a patient treated with photon-based radiotherapy. The receptor was derived from a man aged 35-49 years with gastric cancer.

The chain's CDR3 is CASSGTVNQPQHF. The DNA of the CDR3 is TGTGCCAGCAGTGGGACAGTCAATCAGCCCCAGCATTTT. This rearrangement joins TRBV6-1 to TRBJ1-5; the D gene is possibly TRBD1 (6 bases). CDR3 length: 13 residues. The germline gives CDR1 MNHNS, CDR2 SASEGT. V was trimmed by 4 bases and J by 3 bases, leaving 7 bases between them.